The 22 T cell receptor beta chains presented below share a single source sample, sequenced in a study of blood T cell repertoires in COVID-19. Assay used: immunoSEQ multiplex PCR; TCRdb lists only in-frame clones, some missing. The table includes about 73,000 clones, approximately 77% detected once. The sequencing input was peripheral blood. Source of these receptors: a man aged 70-80 years with COVID-19, enrolled during active disease.

The genes are TRBV6-5 and TRBJ2-7; the D gene is possibly TRBD1 (7 bases). Trimming took off 5 bases at V and 6 bases at J, with 17 bases between the two ends. Germline V gene data show CDR1 as MNHEY and CDR2 as SVGAGI. The CDR3 has 14 residues. Here the CDR3 DNA reads TGTGCCAGCAGTCCGAGACAGGGAGGCATCGAGCAGTACTTC. Encoded protein: CASSPRQGGIEQYF.

V is TRBV5-4 and J is TRBJ1-1, with 7 bases lining up with TRBD1. This CDR3 contains 14 residues. J gave up 3 bases and V 2 bases, and 4 bases lay outside the gene matches. Germline V gene lookup returns CDR1 SGHNT and CDR2 YYREEE (reference sequence). The CDR3 here is CASSLGGGDTEAFF. The CDR3 coding sequence is TGTGCCAGCAGCTTAGGGGGCGGGGACACTGAAGCTTTCTTT.

This clone was picked up many times. The V call is TRBV6-1, the J call TRBJ1-6; possible D gene TRBD1, 6 bases. The germline V and J ends were trimmed by 4 bases and 5 bases, with 15 bases remaining between them. The CDR3 has 16 residues. Looked up from germline, CDR1 is MNHNS and CDR2 is SASEGT. For the CDR3, the DNA is TGTGCCAGCAGTGGTGAGCAGGGGCAGAATAATTCACCCCTCCACTTT. Translated, it gives CASSGEQGQNNSPLHF.

The chain links TRBV18 to TRBJ2-7; 10 nucleotides line up with TRBD2. The CDR3 covers 16 residues. Germline V gene lookup returns CDR1 KGHSH and CDR2 LQKENI. V trimming: 0 bases; J trimming: 1 base; junction bases outside the gene matches: 3. This chain's CDR3 is CASSPPGLAPSYEQYF. The CDR3 nucleotides are TGTGCCAGCTCACCACCGGGACTAGCGCCTTCCTACGAGCAGTACTTC.

V is TRBV27 and J is TRBJ2-1; 13 nucleotides align to TRBD2. The germline V gene encodes CDR1 MNHEY and CDR2 SMNVEV (reference sequence). V was pared by 6 bases and J by 3 bases, with 5 bases of the junction left unmatched. The length of the CDR3 is 16 residues. CDR3 region: CASRGWTSGSYNEQFF. In DNA form, the CDR3 reads TGTGCCAGCAGAGGGTGGACTAGCGGGAGCTACAATGAGCAGTTCTTC.

The chain joins TRBV18 to TRBJ1-2; maybe TRBD1 (6 bases). V lost 5 bases and J 7 bases, leaving 14 bases between the germline ends. Per germline, CDR1 KGHSH and CDR2 LQKENI. This CDR3 comprises 13 residues. CDR3 nucleotide sequence: TGTGCCAGCTCATTCGGACAGTCAAGTGGCTACACCTTC. It translates to CASSFGQSSGYTF.

The rearrangement joins TRBV4-2 to TRBJ2-1; no definite D call. Germline V gene sequence: CDR1 LGHNA, CDR2 YNFKEQ. There are 14 residues in the CDR3. V was shortened by 4 bases and J by 5 bases, with 12 bases between the two germline ends. The CDR3 sequence: CASSPTQQNNEQFF. CDR3 DNA: TGTGCCAGCAGCCCAACACAACAGAACAATGAGCAGTTCTTC.

This chain joins TRBV2 and TRBJ1-3; 10 nucleotides match TRBD1. With V trimmed by 6 bases and J by 7 bases, 9 bases remained unmatched. CDR3 size: 15 residues. The V gene's germline CDR1 is SNHLY and CDR2 FYNNEI. This CDR3 reads CASRLSLGQGNTIYF. The CDR3 DNA follows: TGTGCCAGCAGACTGTCATTGGGACAGGGGAACACCATATATTTT.

The CDR3 spells CASSLGGSYSNQPQHF. The CDR3 nucleotides are TGTGCCAGCAGCTTAGGAGGCAGTTATAGCAATCAGCCCCAGCATTTT. The rearrangement links TRBV7-2 to TRBJ1-5; D is undetermined. Trimming shortened V by 1 base and J by 0 bases, and 10 bases separated the two germline ends. In germline, CDR1 is SGHTA, CDR2 FQGNSA. The CDR3 contains 16 residues.

This chain links TRBV6-2 or TRBV6-3 with TRBJ2-2, with a tentative D call TRBD1 (6 bases). The CDR3 spans 17 residues. Between the trimmed V and J ends, which lost 2 bases and 5 bases, there was a span of 18 bases. The germline V gene encodes CDR1 MNHEY and CDR2 SVGEGT. The CDR3: CASSYGQQGGETGELFF. The CDR3 nucleotides are TGTGCCAGCAGTTACGGCCAACAGGGTGGTGAGACCGGGGAGCTGTTTTTT.

This clone was counted ten times or more. This chain links TRBV5-1 with TRBJ2-3; 8 bases fit TRBD2. The CDR3 covers 15 residues. Germline V gene lookup returns CDR1 SGHRS and CDR2 YFSETQ. After removal of 1 base from V and 5 bases from J, the junction contained 6 bases not matched to a gene. As DNA, the CDR3 is TGCGCCAGCAGCTTGACGGGAGGGCCTGGAGATACGCAGTATTTT. It specifies CASSLTGGPGDTQYF.

This rearrangement joins TRBV9 to TRBJ1-1; a weak D match, TRBD1 (6 bases). V lost 3 bases, J lost 0 bases, and 9 bases lay in between. Germline CDR1 SGDLS, CDR2 YYNGEE. CDR3 length equals 14 residues. The CDR3 here is CASSADSMNTEAFF. The DNA for the CDR3 is TGTGCCAGCAGCGCGGACAGCATGAACACTGAAGCTTTCTTT.

This chain uses TRBV18 with TRBJ2-3; 7 bases line up with TRBD1. This CDR3 is built from 16 residues. The V gene's germline CDR1 is KGHSH and CDR2 LQKENI. With V trimmed by 3 bases and J by 2 bases, 8 bases remained unmatched. The CDR3 here is CASSPPNRGSTDTQYF. DNA of the CDR3: TGTGCCAGCTCACCGCCAAACAGGGGTTCCACAGATACGCAGTATTTT.

Here the CDR3 reads CASSLNAAGTGSYEQYF. The CDR3 DNA is TGTGCCAGCAGCCTAAACGCCGCCGGGACAGGGTCCTACGAGCAGTACTTC. V usage is TRBV27 and J usage is TRBJ2-7; the match to TRBD1 covers 9 bases. The CDR3 is made up of 17 amino acids. The V gene's germline CDR1 is MNHEY and CDR2 SMNVEV (reference sequence). Germline trimming cut 6 bases from V and 1 base from J; bases unmatched to any gene: 13.

The chain employs TRBV27 and TRBJ2-2; 7 bases map to TRBD1. The CDR3 covers 16 residues. The V gene's germline CDR1 is MNHEY and CDR2 SMNVEV (reference sequence). The junction had 13 bases not matched to a gene; V was cut back by 6 bases and J by 6 bases. CDR3 region: CASRPDDRVVAGELFF. As DNA, the CDR3 is TGTGCCAGCAGGCCGGACGACAGGGTGGTCGCCGGGGAGCTGTTTTTT.

The chain recombines TRBV28 with TRBJ2-2; 7 bases are a match to TRBD1. The CDR3 contains 15 residues. V lost 6 bases, J lost 0 bases, and 4 bases stayed unmatched. The V gene's germline CDR1 is MDHEN and CDR2 SYDVKM. The CDR3 sequence: CASRGTAPNTGELFF. In DNA, the CDR3 is TGTGCCAGCAGGGGGACAGCACCGAACACCGGGGAGCTGTTTTTT.

The chain carries TRBV2 and TRBJ1-1, with TRBD1 identical over 7 bases. The germline gives CDR1 SNHLY, CDR2 FYNNEI. This CDR3 has 16 residues. The ends lost 3 bases at V and 4 bases at J; junction bases unmatched: 11. CDR3 protein: CASSDPGGRSCTEAFF. The DNA of the CDR3 is TGTGCCAGCAGTGACCCAGGGGGTAGGTCTTGCACTGAAGCTTTCTTT.

The V and J genes are TRBV6-6 and TRBJ2-1; 12 nucleotides align to TRBD2. The CDR3 runs 15 residues. CDR1 is MNHNY and CDR2 is SVGAGI in the germline V gene (reference sequence). V dropped 6 bases and J dropped 5; count of bases not matched to a gene: 5. CDR3 sequence reads: CASSPGTSGHNEQFF. DNA of the CDR3: TGTGCCAGCAGCCCCGGGACTAGCGGGCACAATGAGCAGTTCTTC.

This clone was detected once. The J gene is TRBJ1-6, the V gene TRBV7-2, with 8 bases identical to TRBD1. The CDR3 is made up of 14 amino acids. Germline CDR1 and CDR2: SGHTA and FQGNSA. The V gene end was trimmed by 3 bases and the J gene end by 9 bases; junction bases not matched to a gene: 4. The CDR3 sequence is CASSFGQGASPLHF. CDR3 sequence (DNA): TGTGCCAGCAGCTTCGGACAGGGAGCTTCACCCCTCCACTTT.

The V and J genes are TRBV9 and TRBJ1-2, with 10 bases matching TRBD1. This CDR3 contains 14 residues. V trimming: 4 bases; J trimming: 8 bases; junction bases outside the gene matches: 8. The germline gives CDR1 SGDLS, CDR2 YYNGEE. The CDR3 DNA sequence: TGTGCCAGCAGCACACGACAGGGGGCAGGGGGCTACACCTTC. This sequence encodes CASSTRQGAGGYTF.

This clone has a single count. The J gene is TRBJ2-4, the V gene TRBV7-2, with TRBD2 matching 7 bases. CDR3 length equals 19 residues. CDR1 is SGHTA and CDR2 is FQGNSA in the germline V gene. With 1 base clipped from V and 0 bases from J, the junction kept 12 bases outside the gene matches. CDR3 region: CASSLEASGAYLAKNIQYF. DNA of the CDR3: TGTGCCAGCAGCTTAGAGGCTAGCGGAGCCTACTTAGCCAAAAACATTCAGTACTTC.

Here the CDR3 reads CASSYSSRGGGYTF. The DNA for the CDR3 is TGTGCCAGCAGTTACTCGTCCAGGGGTGGTGGCTACACCTTC. The chain is built from TRBV6-5 and TRBJ1-2; D possibly corresponds to TRBD1 (6 bases). The germline V and J ends were trimmed by 0 bases and 7 bases, with 12 bases remaining between them. The CDR3 sequence is 14 residues long. The germline V gene encodes CDR1 MNHEY and CDR2 SVGAGI.